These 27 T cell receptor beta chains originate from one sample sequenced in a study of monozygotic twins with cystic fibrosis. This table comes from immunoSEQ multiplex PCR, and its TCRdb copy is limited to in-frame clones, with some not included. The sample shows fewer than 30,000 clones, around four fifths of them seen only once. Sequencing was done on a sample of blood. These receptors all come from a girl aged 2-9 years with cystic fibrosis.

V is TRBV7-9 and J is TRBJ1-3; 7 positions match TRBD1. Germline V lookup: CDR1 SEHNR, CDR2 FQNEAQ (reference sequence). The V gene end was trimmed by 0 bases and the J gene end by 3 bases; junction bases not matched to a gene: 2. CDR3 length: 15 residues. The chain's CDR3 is CASSLAGGGGNTIYF. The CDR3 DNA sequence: TGTGCCAGCAGCTTAGCAGGGGGCGGTGGAAACACCATATATTTT.

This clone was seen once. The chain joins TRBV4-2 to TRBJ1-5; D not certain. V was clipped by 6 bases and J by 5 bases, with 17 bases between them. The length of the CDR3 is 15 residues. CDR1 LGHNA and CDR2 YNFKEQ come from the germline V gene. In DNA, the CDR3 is TGTGCCAGCAGTCATACGTCAGGCATTGATCAGCCCCAGCATTTT. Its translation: CASSHTSGIDQPQHF.

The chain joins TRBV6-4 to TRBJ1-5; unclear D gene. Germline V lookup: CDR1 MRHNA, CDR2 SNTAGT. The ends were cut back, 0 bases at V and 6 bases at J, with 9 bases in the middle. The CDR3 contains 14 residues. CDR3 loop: CASSDSSWGQPQHF. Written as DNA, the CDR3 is TGTGCCAGCAGTGACTCTTCATGGGGTCAGCCCCAGCATTTT.

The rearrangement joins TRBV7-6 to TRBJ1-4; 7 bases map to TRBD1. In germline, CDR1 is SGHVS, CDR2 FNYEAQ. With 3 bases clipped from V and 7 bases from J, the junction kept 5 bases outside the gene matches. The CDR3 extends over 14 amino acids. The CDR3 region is CASSFRQGGEKLFF. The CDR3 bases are TGTGCCAGCAGCTTCAGACAGGGCGGTGAAAAACTGTTTTTT.

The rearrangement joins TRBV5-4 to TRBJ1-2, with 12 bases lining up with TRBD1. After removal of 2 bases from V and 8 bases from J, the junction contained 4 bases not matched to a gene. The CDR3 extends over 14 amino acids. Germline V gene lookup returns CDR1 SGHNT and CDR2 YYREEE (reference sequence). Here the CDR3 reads CASSFGTGGRGYTF. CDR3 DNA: TGTGCCAGCAGCTTCGGGACAGGGGGCAGGGGCTACACCTTC.

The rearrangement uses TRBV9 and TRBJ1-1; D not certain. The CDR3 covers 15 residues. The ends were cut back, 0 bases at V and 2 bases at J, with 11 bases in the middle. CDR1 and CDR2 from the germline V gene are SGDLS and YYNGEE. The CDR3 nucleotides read TGTGCCAGCAGCGTAGAAGGAAATCTCAACACTGAAGCTTTCTTT. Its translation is CASSVEGNLNTEAFF.

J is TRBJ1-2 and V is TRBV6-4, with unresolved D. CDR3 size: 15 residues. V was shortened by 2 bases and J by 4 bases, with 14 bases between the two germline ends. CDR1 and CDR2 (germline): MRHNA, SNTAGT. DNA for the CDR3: TGTGCCAGCAGTGACACGGCCCAAGGGATCTATGGCTACACCTTC. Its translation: CASSDTAQGIYGYTF.

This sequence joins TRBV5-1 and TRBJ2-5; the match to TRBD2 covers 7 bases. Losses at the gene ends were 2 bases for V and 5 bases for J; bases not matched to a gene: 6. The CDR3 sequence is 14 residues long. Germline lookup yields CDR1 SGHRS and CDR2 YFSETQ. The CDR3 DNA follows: TGCGCCAGCAGCTTCGGGGGGTCTCAGGAGACCCAGTACTTC. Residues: CASSFGGSQETQYF. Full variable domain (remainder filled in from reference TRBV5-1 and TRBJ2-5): KAGVTQTPRYLIKTRGQQVTLSCSPISGHRSVSWYQQTPGQGLQFLFEYFSETQRNKGNFPGRFSGRQFSNSRSEMNVSTLELGDSALYLCASSFGGSQETQYFGPGTRLLVL.

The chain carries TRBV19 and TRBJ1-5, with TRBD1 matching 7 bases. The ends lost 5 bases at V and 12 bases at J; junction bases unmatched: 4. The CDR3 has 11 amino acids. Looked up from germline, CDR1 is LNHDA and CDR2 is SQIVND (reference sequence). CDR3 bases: TGTGCCAGTAGTGTCGACAGGGTCCAGCATTTT. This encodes CASSVDRVQHF.

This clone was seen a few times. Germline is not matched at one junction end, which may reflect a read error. The CDR3, as DNA: TGTGCCAGCAGCTTAGCGTTTGTAGCGGGAGAGGTCTTC. It yields the protein CASSLAFVAGEVF. The rearrangement joins TRBV7-8 to TRBJ2-7; 9 nucleotides line up with TRBD2. CDR3 length: 13 residues. Germline V lookup: CDR1 SGHVS, CDR2 FQNEAQ.

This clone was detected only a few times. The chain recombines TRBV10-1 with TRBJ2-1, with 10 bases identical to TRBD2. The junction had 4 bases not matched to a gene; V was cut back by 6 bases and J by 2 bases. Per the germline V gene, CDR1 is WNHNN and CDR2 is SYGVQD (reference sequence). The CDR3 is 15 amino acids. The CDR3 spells CASSWTSGAYNEQFF. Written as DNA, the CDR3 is TGCGCCAGCAGCTGGACTAGCGGAGCCTACAATGAGCAGTTCTTC.

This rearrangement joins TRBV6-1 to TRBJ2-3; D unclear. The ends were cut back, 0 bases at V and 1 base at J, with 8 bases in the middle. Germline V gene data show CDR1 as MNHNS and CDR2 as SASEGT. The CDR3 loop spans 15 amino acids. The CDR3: CASSEAGLGTDTQYF. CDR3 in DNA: TGTGCCAGCAGTGAAGCCGGGCTAGGCACAGATACGCAGTATTTT.

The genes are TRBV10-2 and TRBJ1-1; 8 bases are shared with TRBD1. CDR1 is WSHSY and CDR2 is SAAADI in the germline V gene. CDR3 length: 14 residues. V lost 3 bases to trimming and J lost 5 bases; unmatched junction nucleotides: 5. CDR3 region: CASSEQGVGTEAFF. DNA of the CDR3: TGCGCCAGCAGTGAACAGGGGGTAGGTACTGAAGCTTTCTTT.

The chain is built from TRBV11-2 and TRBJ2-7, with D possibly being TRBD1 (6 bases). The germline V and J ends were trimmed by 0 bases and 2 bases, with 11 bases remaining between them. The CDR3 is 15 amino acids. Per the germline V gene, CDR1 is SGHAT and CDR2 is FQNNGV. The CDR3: CASSLEAGTTYEQYF. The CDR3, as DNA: TGTGCCAGCAGCTTAGAGGCAGGGACAACCTACGAGCAGTACTTC.

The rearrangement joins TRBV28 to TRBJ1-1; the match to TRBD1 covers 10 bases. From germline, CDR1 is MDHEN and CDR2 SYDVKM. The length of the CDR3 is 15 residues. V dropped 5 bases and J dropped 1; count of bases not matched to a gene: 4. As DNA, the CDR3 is TGTGCCAGCAGTCTAGGGACAGGGGAGAACACTGAAGCTTTCTTT. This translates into CASSLGTGENTEAFF. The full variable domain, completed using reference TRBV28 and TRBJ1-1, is DVKVTQSSRYLVKRTGEKVFLECVQDMDHENMFWYRQDPGLGLRLIYFSYDVKMKEKGDIPEGYSVSREKKERFSLILESASTNQTSMYLCASSLGTGENTEAFFGQGTRLTVV.

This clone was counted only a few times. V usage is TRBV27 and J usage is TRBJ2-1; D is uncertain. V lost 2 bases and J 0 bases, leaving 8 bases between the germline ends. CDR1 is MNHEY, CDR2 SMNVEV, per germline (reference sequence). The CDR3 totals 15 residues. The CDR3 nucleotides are TGTGCCAGCAGTTTAACCGCGAGCTCCTACAATGAGCAGTTCTTC. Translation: CASSLTASSYNEQFF.

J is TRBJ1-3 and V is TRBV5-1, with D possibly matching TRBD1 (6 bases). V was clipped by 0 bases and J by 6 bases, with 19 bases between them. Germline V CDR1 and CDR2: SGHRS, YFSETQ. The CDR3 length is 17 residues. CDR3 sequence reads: CASSLVLAAGAENTIYF. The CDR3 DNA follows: TGCGCCAGCAGCTTGGTGTTGGCGGCAGGGGCTGAAAACACCATATATTTT.

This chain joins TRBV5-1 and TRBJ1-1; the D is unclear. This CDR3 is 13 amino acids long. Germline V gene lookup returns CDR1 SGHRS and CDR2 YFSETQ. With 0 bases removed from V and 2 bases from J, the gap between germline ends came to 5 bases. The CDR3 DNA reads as TGCGCCAGCAGCTTGGGCAGCAACACTGAAGCTTTCTTT. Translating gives CASSLGSNTEAFF.

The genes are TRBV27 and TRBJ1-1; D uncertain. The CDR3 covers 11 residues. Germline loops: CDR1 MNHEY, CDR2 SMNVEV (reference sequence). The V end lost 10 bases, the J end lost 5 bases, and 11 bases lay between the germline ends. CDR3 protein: CATLRGTEAFF. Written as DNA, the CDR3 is TGTGCCACCCTGCGGGGAACTGAAGCTTTCTTT.

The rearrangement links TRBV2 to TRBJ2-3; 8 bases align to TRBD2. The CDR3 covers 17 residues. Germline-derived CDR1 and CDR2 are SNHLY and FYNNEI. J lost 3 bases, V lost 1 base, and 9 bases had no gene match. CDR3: CASSEGGAGVSTDTQYF. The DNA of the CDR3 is TGTGCCAGCAGTGAAGGTGGAGCGGGAGTATCAACAGATACGCAGTATTTT.

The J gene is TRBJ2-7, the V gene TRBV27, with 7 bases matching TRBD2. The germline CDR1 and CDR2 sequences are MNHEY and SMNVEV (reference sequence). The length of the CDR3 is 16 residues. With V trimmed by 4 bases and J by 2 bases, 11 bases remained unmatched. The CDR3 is CASSSHQLAGAYEQYF. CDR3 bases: TGTGCCAGCAGTTCCCATCAGCTGGCGGGAGCCTACGAGCAGTACTTC.

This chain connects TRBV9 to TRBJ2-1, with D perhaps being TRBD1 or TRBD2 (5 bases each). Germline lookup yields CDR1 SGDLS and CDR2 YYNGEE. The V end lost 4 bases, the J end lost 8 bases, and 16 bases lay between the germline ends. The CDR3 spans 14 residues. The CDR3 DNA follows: TGTGCCAGCAGCCCCCCCTCCGGGGCCCATGAGCAGTTCTTC. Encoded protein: CASSPPSGAHEQFF.

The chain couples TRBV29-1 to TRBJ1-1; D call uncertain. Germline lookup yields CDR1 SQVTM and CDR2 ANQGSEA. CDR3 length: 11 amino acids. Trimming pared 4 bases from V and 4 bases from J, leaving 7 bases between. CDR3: CSVAIGTEAFF. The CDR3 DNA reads TGCAGCGTTGCTATAGGCACTGAAGCTTTCTTT. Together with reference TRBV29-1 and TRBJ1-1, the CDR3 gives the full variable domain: SAVISQKPSRDICQRGTSLTIQCQVDSQVTMMFWYRQQPGQSLTLIATANQGSEATYESGFVIDKFPISRPNLTFSTLTVSNMSPEDSSIYLCSVAIGTEAFFGQGTRLTVV.

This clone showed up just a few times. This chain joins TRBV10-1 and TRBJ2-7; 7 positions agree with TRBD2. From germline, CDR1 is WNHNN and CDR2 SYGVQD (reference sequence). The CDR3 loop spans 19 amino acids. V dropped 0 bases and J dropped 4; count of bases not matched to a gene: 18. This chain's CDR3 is CASSESSGGLARRKYEQYF. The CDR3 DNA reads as TGCGCCAGCAGTGAGTCTTCGGGAGGACTCGCCCGTCGGAAGTACGAGCAGTACTTC.

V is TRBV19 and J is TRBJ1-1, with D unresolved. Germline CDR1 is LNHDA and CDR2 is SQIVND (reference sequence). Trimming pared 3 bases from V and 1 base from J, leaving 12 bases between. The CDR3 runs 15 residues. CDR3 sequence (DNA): TGTGCCAGTAGTATTTACGGTGGAGCGAACACTGAAGCTTTCTTT. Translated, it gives CASSIYGGANTEAFF. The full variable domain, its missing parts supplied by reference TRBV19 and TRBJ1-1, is DGGITQSPKYLFRKEGQNVTLSCEQNLNHDAMYWYRQDPGQGLRLIYYSQIVNDFQKGDIAEGYSVSREKKESFPLTVTSAQKNPTAFYLCASSIYGGANTEAFFGQGTRLTVV.

In DNA form, the CDR3 reads TGTGCCAGCAGCAACGACTACAACTCCTACGAGCAGTACTTC. This sequence encodes CASSNDYNSYEQYF. The J gene is TRBJ2-7, the V gene TRBV7-2; D possibly corresponds to TRBD2 (5 bases). Per germline, CDR1 SGHTA and CDR2 FQGNSA. Trimming stripped 5 bases from V and 0 bases from J, with 11 bases between. This CDR3 region has 14 residues.

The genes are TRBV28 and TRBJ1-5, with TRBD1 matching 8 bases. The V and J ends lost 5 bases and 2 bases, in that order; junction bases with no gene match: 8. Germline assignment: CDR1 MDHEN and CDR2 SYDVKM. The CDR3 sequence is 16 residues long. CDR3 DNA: TGTGCCAGCAGTCACAGGGGGTGGTATGGCAATCAGCCCCAGCATTTT. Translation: CASSHRGWYGNQPQHF. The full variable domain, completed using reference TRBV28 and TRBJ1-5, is DVKVTQSSRYLVKRTGEKVFLECVQDMDHENMFWYRQDPGLGLRLIYFSYDVKMKEKGDIPEGYSVSREKKERFSLILESASTNQTSMYLCASSHRGWYGNQPQHFGDGTRLSIL.